This passage covers 13 T cell receptor beta chains from one sample sequenced in a study of human T cells and chemical hapten exposure. TCRdb analysed the RACE reads with MiXCR anew, one entry per CDR3 protein. The sample includes some 180,000 distinct CDR3 sequences, 20% to 25% of them seen just once. Sample time point: patch test 1, 2 weeks after DPC sensitization. Treatment of the sample: therapeutic diphenylcyclopropenone sensitization with weekly scalp DPC. Sequences were derived from whole blood, sampled in connection with sensitization to the hapten diphenylcyclopropenone (DPC). The receptors shown here come from a woman in her 50s with alopecia areata. Some clones in this sample may be carry-over from other donors' samples.

The V and J genes are TRBV6-6 and TRBJ2-1; D is ambiguous. The CDR3 contains 11 residues. The V end lost 0 bases, the J end lost 13 bases, and 7 bases lay between the germline ends. The germline V gene has CDR1 MNHNY and CDR2 SVGAGI (reference sequence). CDR3 sequence reads: CASSYSFAQFF. The CDR3 nucleotides are TGTGCCAGCAGTTACTCCTTTGCCCAGTTCTTC.

This clonotype came up a few times. This chain links TRBV5-1 with TRBJ2-5; the match to TRBD2 covers 7 bases. Per germline, CDR1 SGHRS and CDR2 YFSETQ. This CDR3 region has 13 residues. Trimming took 3 bases from V and 2 from J; bases not matched to a gene: 1. CDR3 sequence reads: CASSWREQETQYF. For the CDR3, the DNA is TGCGCCAGCAGCTGGCGGGAGCAAGAGACCCAGTACTTC. The full variable domain, its missing parts supplied by reference TRBV5-1 and TRBJ2-5, is KAGVTQTPRYLIKTRGQQVTLSCSPISGHRSVSWYQQTPGQGLQFLFEYFSETQRNKGNFPGRFSGRQFSNSRSEMNVSTLELGDSALYLCASSWREQETQYFGPGTRLLVL.

The V and J genes are TRBV27 and TRBJ2-1; 12 positions match TRBD1. J lost 10 bases, V lost 4 bases, and 23 bases had no gene match. In germline, CDR1 is MNHEY, CDR2 SMNVEV (reference sequence). This CDR3 has 20 amino acids. As DNA, the CDR3 is TGTGCCAGCAGTTCCCCCGGGACAGGGGGCAATCTAGCGGGAGTTCGGGAGCAGTTCTTC. It yields the protein CASSSPGTGGNLAGVREQFF.

V usage is TRBV6-5 and J usage is TRBJ2-3; no reliable D call. V lost 2 bases and J 0 bases, leaving 6 bases between the germline ends. Germline loops: CDR1 MNHEY, CDR2 SVGAGI. The CDR3 contains 14 residues. In DNA form, the CDR3 reads TGTGCCAGCAGTTACGCCAGCAGCACAGATACGCAGTATTTT. Translated: CASSYASSTDTQYF.

In this sample, this clonotype turned up a few times. The chain has TRBV20-1 and TRBJ2-3; TRBD2 matches at 8 bases. The CDR3 covers 13 residues. Germline CDR1 reads DFQATT; CDR2 reads SNEGSKA (reference sequence). V lost 5 bases to trimming and J lost 5 bases; unmatched junction nucleotides: 6. The CDR3 nucleotides are TGCAGTGCTTATCTAGCGGGCGTAGATACGCAGTATTTT. This encodes CSAYLAGVDTQYF.

This clonotype was seen a few times. This chain joins TRBV4-2 and TRBJ2-7; D is possibly TRBD1 (5 bases). V lost 0 bases and J 1 base, leaving 13 bases between the germline ends. From germline, CDR1 is LGHNA and CDR2 YNFKEQ. The CDR3 length is 16 residues. As DNA, the CDR3 is TGTGCCAGCAGCCAAGAACAGGACGCGACGTCCTACGAGCAGTACTTC. This codes for CASSQEQDATSYEQYF.

This sequence joins TRBV12-3 or TRBV12-4 and TRBJ2-7; D perhaps matches TRBD2 (5 bases). This CDR3 is 15 amino acids long. Trimming took 3 bases from V and 7 from J, leaving 19 bases between them. The CDR3 nucleotides read TGTGCCAGCAGTTTTTTTGTGCGGGCTGCCGCGGAGCAGTACTTC. Its protein is CASSFFVRAAAEQYF.

This clonotype was counted between two and nine times. The chain links TRBV15 to TRBJ2-4; 7 bases are a match to TRBD1. The CDR3 is 14 amino acids. Looked up from germline, CDR1 is LNHNV and CDR2 is YYDKDF (reference sequence). V was pared by 0 bases and J by 6 bases, with 2 bases of the junction left unmatched. In nucleotides, the CDR3 is TGTGCCACCAGCAGAGAGCGGACAGGAAACATTCAGTACTTC. Its translation is CATSRERTGNIQYF.

The chain is built from TRBV5-8 and TRBJ2-5; tentative D call: TRBD1 (7 bases). The germline V gene has CDR1 SGHTS and CDR2 YDEGEE. The CDR3 loop spans 15 amino acids. V lost 4 bases, J lost 5 bases, and 18 bases lay in between. DNA for the CDR3: TGTGCCAGCAGCAATTGGACAGGAGGGCAGGAGACCCAGTACTTC. It yields the protein CASSNWTGGQETQYF.

This clonotype was counted only a few times. The V gene is TRBV24-1, the J gene TRBJ2-3; the match to TRBD2 covers 11 bases. CDR3 length: 16 amino acids. V dropped 3 bases and J dropped 5; count of bases not matched to a gene: 6. Germline CDR1 KGHDR, CDR2 SFDVKD. CDR3 in amino acids: CATSDGSGRVEDTQYF. The CDR3, as DNA: TGTGCCACCAGTGATGGTAGCGGGAGGGTTGAAGATACGCAGTATTTT.

The gene calls are TRBV19 and TRBJ2-6, with 8 bases that match TRBD1. This CDR3 contains 16 residues. J was trimmed by 0 bases and V by 5 bases; bases with no gene match: 3. Germline V gives CDR1 LNHDA, CDR2 SQIVND (reference sequence). The CDR3 DNA reads TGTGCCAGTAGTCCTACAGGGGGCTCTGGGGCCAACGTCCTGACTTTC. This gives the protein CASSPTGGSGANVLTF.

This sequence joins TRBV6-1 and TRBJ2-7, with D possibly matching TRBD2 (5 bases). The CDR3 has 14 amino acids. V gave up 8 bases and J gave up 2 bases, with 16 bases separating them. Per germline, CDR1 MNHNS and CDR2 SASEGT. The CDR3 reads CASRRAGGAYEQYF. The CDR3 DNA is TGTGCCAGCCGACGGGCGGGCGGTGCCTACGAGCAGTACTTC.

This clonotype was counted at least ten times. The genes are TRBV20-1 and TRBJ1-2, with D maybe TRBD1 (5 bases). The CDR3 is 16 residues long. Germline lookup yields CDR1 DFQATT and CDR2 SNEGSKA (reference sequence). The V gene lost 7 bases and the J gene lost 6 bases, with 27 bases spanning the gap. CDR3 DNA sequence: TGCAGTGTCGCCCCCGGCCCCGGTGGACATCGCAATGGCTACACCTTC. Translated: CSVAPGPGGHRNGYTF.